This T cell receptor beta chain originates from a study of shared clonotypes between healthy human individuals. Method: immunoSEQ multiplex PCR; TCRdb's copy keeps in-frame clones and lacks some. The repertoire has about 2 million clones, over 85% of them found once; the top ten carry under 0.15%. This sequence was found in a man between 18 and 29 years old in good health. Sequencing was carried out using naive CD4+ T cells sorted from blood. The subset: CD45RA+ positively selected.

CDR3 sequence: CASSQDRGGYNEQFF. As DNA, the CDR3 is TGCGCCAGCAGCCAAGACAGGGGGGGCTACAATGAGCAGTTCTTC. The V call is TRBV4-1, the J call TRBJ2-1; TRBD1 or TRBD2 may be the D gene (7 bases each). The CDR3 covers 15 residues. V shed 0 bases and J shed 3 bases, with 9 bases lying between them. Germline CDR1 and CDR2: MGHRA and YSYEKL.